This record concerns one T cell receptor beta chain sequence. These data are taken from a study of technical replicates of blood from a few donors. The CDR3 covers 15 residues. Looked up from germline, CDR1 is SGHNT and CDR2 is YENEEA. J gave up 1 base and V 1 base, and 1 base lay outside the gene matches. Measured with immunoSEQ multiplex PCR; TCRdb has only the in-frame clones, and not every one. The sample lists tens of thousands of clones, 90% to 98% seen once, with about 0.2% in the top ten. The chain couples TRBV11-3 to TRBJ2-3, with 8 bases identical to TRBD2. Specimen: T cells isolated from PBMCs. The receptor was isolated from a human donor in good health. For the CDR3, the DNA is TGTGCCAGCAGCTTAGGAGCGGGAGGCACAGATACGCAGTATTTT. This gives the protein CASSLGAGGTDTQYF.